This T cell receptor (beta chain) was sequenced in a study of blood T cells in healthy people across ages. Study-wide results and caveats: Unsorted PBMCs ruled out conclusive naive versus antigen-experienced comparison.

V gave up 2 bases and J gave up 5 bases, with 18 bases separating them. The germline V gene encodes CDR1 MNHEY and CDR2 SVGEGT. This CDR3 is 16 amino acids long. Concerning this clonotype: The antigen remains unidentified.

A sample-barcoded 5' primer and a J-beta primer mix were used in a second PCR of roughly 6 to 12 cycles. TCRdb fed the 5' RACE reads into MiXCR, producing one record per CDR3 protein. Of about 540,000 distinct CDR3 sequences detected, less than 25% appear once; the ten largest clones hold roughly 10%. This same sample was also taken into another study, of T cells of mothers and their children. As reported in that work: An overlap that was slightly higher, though non-significant, was seen in related mother-child pairs versus unrelated pairs.

Sample: blood. This chain connects TRBV6-2 or TRBV6-3 to TRBJ2-5; no reliable D call. The TCR originated in a boy aged 5 to 17 in good health. For the CDR3, the DNA is TGTGCCAGCAGTTACAACACGGCGGAGTTAGGGGAGACCCAGTACTTC. Protein: CASSYNTAELGETQYF.